Following are 20 T cell receptor beta chains from one sample sequenced in a study of cytomegalovirus exposure and HLA in healthy donors. Sequenced by immunoSEQ multiplex PCR; TCRdb stores in-frame clones only, minus some. Altogether some 80,000 clones are present, 90% to 97% being singletons, with the ten largest covering about 1.5%. Sequences were obtained from PBMCs. Every receptor here comes from a young man in good health and CMV-seropositive.

The gene calls are TRBV7-9 and TRBJ2-7; 7 nucleotides line up with TRBD2. CDR1 is SEHNR, CDR2 FQNEAQ, per germline (reference sequence). The V segment lost 4 bases and the J segment 3 bases; nucleotides outside the gene matches: 0. The CDR3 covers 12 residues. Here the CDR3 reads CASSWDYYEQYF. Written as DNA, the CDR3 is TGTGCCAGCAGCTGGGACTACTACGAGCAGTACTTC.

This sequence joins TRBV5-1 and TRBJ1-1, with a tentative D call TRBD1 (5 bases). CDR3 length: 15 amino acids. Between the trimmed V and J ends, which lost 0 bases and 3 bases, there was a span of 12 bases. Germline CDR1 reads SGHRS; CDR2 reads YFSETQ. For the CDR3, the DNA is TGCGCCAGCAGCTTGGTGGGGCCCGAGGACACTGAAGCTTTCTTT. Encoded protein: CASSLVGPEDTEAFF.

The chain employs TRBV2 and TRBJ1-1; D remains ambiguous. This CDR3 spans 13 amino acids. Trimming took off 6 bases at V and 2 bases at J, with 10 bases between the two ends. CDR1 SNHLY and CDR2 FYNNEI come from the germline V gene. The CDR3 here is CASRVELNTEAFF. The CDR3 DNA reads as TGTGCCAGCAGGGTAGAGTTAAACACTGAAGCTTTCTTT.

This clone was seen only once. The rearrangement uses TRBV27 and TRBJ1-3; possible D gene TRBD1, 6 bases. V shed 8 bases and J shed 7 bases, with 12 bases lying between them. Germline-derived CDR1 and CDR2 are MNHEY and SMNVEV (reference sequence). This CDR3 contains 12 residues. The CDR3 nucleotides are TGTGCCAGCCGGGGGGCGAAGAACACCATATATTTT. It translates to CASRGAKNTIYF.

The CDR3 protein is CASSFSTGPHSPLHF. The CDR3 DNA reads TGTGCCAGCAGCTTTTCGACAGGGCCTCATTCACCCCTCCACTTT. This chain joins TRBV7-3 and TRBJ1-6, with 7 bases identical to TRBD1. The V gene end was trimmed by 3 bases and the J gene end by 8 bases; junction bases not matched to a gene: 7. The germline V gene encodes CDR1 SGHTA and CDR2 FQGTGA. This CDR3 contains 15 residues.

The rearrangement links TRBV7-6 to TRBJ1-4, with D possibly being TRBD1 (5 bases). Germline V lookup: CDR1 SGHVS, CDR2 FNYEAQ. V was trimmed by 5 bases and J by 3 bases, leaving 10 bases between them. This CDR3 region has 14 residues. The CDR3 DNA sequence: TGTGCCAGCAGCCCCGACAGCGCTAATGAAAAACTGTTTTTT. It codes for CASSPDSANEKLFF. Together with reference TRBV7-6 and TRBJ1-4, the CDR3 gives the full variable domain: GAGVSQSPRYKVTKRGQDVALRCDPISGHVSLYWYRQALGQGPEFLTYFNYEAQQDKSGLPNDRFSAERPEGSISTLTIQRTEQRDSAMYRCASSPDSANEKLFFGSGTQLSVL.

The rearrangement uses TRBV27 and TRBJ1-2; D gene uncertain. Germline CDR1 and CDR2: MNHEY and SMNVEV (reference sequence). This CDR3 has 14 residues. Trimming pared 6 bases from V and 4 bases from J, leaving 15 bases between. This CDR3 reads CASSQTVGGYGYTF. The CDR3 DNA reads TGTGCCAGCAGCCAAACCGTGGGAGGCTATGGCTACACCTTC.

The chain combines TRBV5-4 with TRBJ2-6; 10 bases are a match to TRBD1. The CDR3 loop spans 19 amino acids. The J segment lost 0 bases and the V segment lost 1 base, leaving 7 bases of the junction unmatched. Germline-derived CDR1 and CDR2 are SGHNT and YYREEE (reference sequence). CDR3 coding DNA: TGTGCCAGCAGCTTGTCGGGACAGGGGATATACTCTGGGGCCAACGTCCTGACTTTC. Translation gives CASSLSGQGIYSGANVLTF. Looking up the rest from reference TRBV5-4 and TRBJ2-6 gives the full variable domain: ETGVTQSPTHLIKTRGQQVTLRCSSQSGHNTVSWYQQALGQGPQFIFQYYREEENGRGNFPPRFSGLQFPNYSSELNVNALELDDSALYLCASSLSGQGIYSGANVLTFGAGSRLTVL.

The chain uses TRBV10-1 and TRBJ1-2; no reliable D call. V was shortened by 2 bases and J by 1 base, with 5 bases between the two germline ends. CDR1 WNHNN and CDR2 SYGVQD come from the germline V gene (reference sequence). The CDR3 has 13 amino acids. The CDR3 loop is CASSENSNYGYTF. CDR3 coding DNA: TGCGCCAGCAGTGAGAACAGTAACTATGGCTACACCTTC.

CDR3 sequence reads: CASSFALAGGSETQYF. CDR3 nucleotides: TGTGCCAGCAGTTTCGCCCTAGCGGGAGGGTCCGAGACCCAGTACTTC. The chain employs TRBV28 and TRBJ2-5, with 12 bases matching TRBD2. The CDR3 has 16 residues. The germline gives CDR1 MDHEN, CDR2 SYDVKM. Losses at the gene ends were 3 bases for V and 5 bases for J; bases not matched to a gene: 7.

This chain links TRBV7-9 with TRBJ2-3, with TRBD2 matching 9 bases. Per the germline V gene, CDR1 is SEHNR and CDR2 is FQNEAQ (reference sequence). V gave up 1 base and J gave up 4 bases; unmatched junction bases: 6. This CDR3 has 16 amino acids. The CDR3 DNA sequence: TGTGCCAGCAGCTTAGGTAGCGGGAGAATCGCAGATACGCAGTATTTT. This translates into CASSLGSGRIADTQYF.

The J gene is TRBJ2-5, the V gene TRBV9, with 7 bases aligning to TRBD2. The V and J ends lost 3 bases and 3 bases, in that order; junction bases with no gene match: 2. The CDR3 totals 13 residues. CDR1 is SGDLS and CDR2 is YYNGEE in the germline V gene. In nucleotides, the CDR3 is TGTGCCAGCAGCGGCGGGGGAAAAGAGACCCAGTACTTC. Protein: CASSGGGKETQYF.

V and J are TRBV7-8 and TRBJ2-3; 10 bases map to TRBD2. The V segment lost 4 bases and the J segment 2 bases; nucleotides outside the gene matches: 6. The CDR3 is 16 residues long. Germline CDR1 SGHVS, CDR2 FQNEAQ. The CDR3 bases are TGTGCCAGCAGCTCCGGGACTAGCGTATCCACAGATACGCAGTATTTT. Encoded protein: CASSSGTSVSTDTQYF.

The gene calls are TRBV5-4 and TRBJ2-1, with 7 bases that match TRBD2. This CDR3 is built from 13 residues. Looked up from germline, CDR1 is SGHNT and CDR2 is YYREEE (reference sequence). V lost 2 bases and J lost 9; bases outside the gene matches: 5. The CDR3 loop is CASSFREVSEQFF. The CDR3 DNA follows: TGTGCCAGCAGCTTCCGGGAGGTCAGTGAGCAGTTCTTC. Complete variable domain (other parts from reference TRBV5-4 and TRBJ2-1): ETGVTQSPTHLIKTRGQQVTLRCSSQSGHNTVSWYQQALGQGPQFIFQYYREEENGRGNFPPRFSGLQFPNYSSELNVNALELDDSALYLCASSFREVSEQFFGPGTRLTVL.

This clone was observed once. The rearrangement joins TRBV5-5 to TRBJ2-1; 10 bases line up with TRBD1. The CDR3 has 15 residues. V dropped 2 bases and J dropped 5; count of bases not matched to a gene: 4. Germline values: CDR1 SGHKS, CDR2 YYEKEE (reference sequence). CDR3 coding DNA: TGTGCCAGCAGCTTCGGACAGGGGGTCGACAATGAGCAGTTCTTC. Translation: CASSFGQGVDNEQFF.

The chain couples TRBV20-1 to TRBJ1-1, with D perhaps TRBD1 (5 bases). Trimming removed 4 bases from V and 11 bases from J, with 14 bases in between. The germline gives CDR1 DFQATT, CDR2 SNEGSKA (reference sequence). There are 11 residues in the CDR3. The CDR3, as DNA: TGCAGTGCTACCAGGGAATTAGACGCTTTCTTT. Translated, it gives CSATRELDAFF.

In DNA form, the CDR3 reads TGTGCCTGGACCGACACCGGCACCGGGGAGCTGTTTTTT. Translated: CAWTDTGTGELFF. The rearrangement uses TRBV30 and TRBJ2-2; D is unresolved. Germline V CDR1 and CDR2: GTSNPN, SVGIG (reference sequence). CDR3 length: 13 residues. Between the trimmed V and J ends, which lost 4 bases and 4 bases, there was a span of 10 bases.

The V call is TRBV5-1, the J call TRBJ2-1; a possible D gene is TRBD2 (5 bases). The CDR3 is 14 residues long. Germline V CDR1 and CDR2: SGHRS, YFSETQ. V was trimmed by 7 bases and J by 7 bases, leaving 18 bases between them. The CDR3 protein is CASARGLESNEQFF. The CDR3 DNA follows: TGCGCCAGCGCTCGAGGGTTGGAGTCGAATGAGCAGTTCTTC.

The V and J genes are TRBV13 and TRBJ2-2; perhaps TRBD2 as D (5 bases). The V gene lost 2 bases and the J gene lost 8 bases, with 12 bases spanning the gap. The CDR3 sequence is 14 residues long. The germline V gene has CDR1 PRHDT and CDR2 FYEKMQ (reference sequence). In DNA, the CDR3 is TGTGCCAGCAGCTTAATCCTAGCTTCAGGGGAGCTGTTTTTT. This sequence encodes CASSLILASGELFF.

V usage is TRBV27 and J usage is TRBJ2-1, with TRBD2 as a possible D gene (5 bases). This CDR3 is 15 amino acids long. CDR1 is MNHEY, CDR2 SMNVEV, per germline (reference sequence). Trimming cost V 2 bases and J 0 bases, with 8 bases left between them. CDR3 sequence reads: CASSLERSSYNEQFF. In DNA form, the CDR3 reads TGTGCCAGCAGTTTAGAGCGGAGCTCCTACAATGAGCAGTTCTTC.